The 15 T cell receptor beta chains below come from one sample, sequenced in a study of blood T cells in healthy people across ages. Using a J-beta primer mix together with a sample-barcoded 5' primer, a second PCR was run for roughly 6 to 12 cycles. MiXCR, run by TCRdb on the 5' RACE reads, gives a single entry per CDR3 protein. Of fewer than 1,000,000 distinct CDR3 sequences in the sample, around half were seen once. Sequencing was carried out using blood. These receptors originate from a man older than 75 in good health.

This clonotype came up a few times. The chain carries TRBV25-1 and TRBJ1-6; D possibly corresponds to TRBD1 (5 bases). From germline, CDR1 is MGHDK and CDR2 SYGVNS. V lost 6 bases, J lost 7 bases, and 16 bases lay in between. The CDR3 has 15 amino acids. The CDR3 DNA is TGTGCCAGCAGGGGAGGGGCAGGGCGGAATTCACCCCTCCACTTT. It translates to CASRGGAGRNSPLHF.

Comments on this clonotype: It may be a read error: a sequence one base away is much more abundant. The rearrangement joins TRBV18 to TRBJ2-5; 14 bases match TRBD2. V gave up 2 bases and J gave up 11 bases; unmatched junction bases: 10. The CDR3 runs to 16 residues. The germline gives CDR1 KGHSH, CDR2 LQKENI. The CDR3 sequence is CASSPLTSGRANEQYF. As DNA, the CDR3 is TGTGCCAGCTCACCATTGACTAGCGGGAGGGCCAATGAGCAGTACTTC. The entire variable domain, with the rest obtained from reference TRBV18 and TRBJ2-5, is as follows: NAGVMQNPRHLVRRRGQEARLRCSPMKGHSHVYWYRQLPEEGLKFMVYLQKENIIDESGMPKERFSAEFPKEGPSILRIQQVVRGDSAAYFCASSPLTSGRANEQYFGPGTRLLVL.

At least ten counts were recorded for this clonotype. This sequence joins TRBV29-1 and TRBJ1-4, with TRBD1 identical over 8 bases. The CDR3 totals 13 residues. Unmatched junction bases numbered 5, after V lost 4 bases and J lost 7 bases. Per germline, CDR1 SQVTM and CDR2 ANQGSEA. The CDR3 region has the DNA TGCAGCGTTGCAGGGGGCCGAGGTGAAAAACTGTTTTTT. This translates into CSVAGGRGEKLFF.

In its sample, this clonotype was seen a few times. The gene calls are TRBV7-2 and TRBJ2-4, with 10 bases lining up with TRBD2. The germline CDR1 and CDR2 sequences are SGHTA and FQGNSA. The CDR3 has 15 amino acids. Trimming at V came to 2 bases and at J to 8 bases, leaving 6 bases not matched to a gene. The DNA of the CDR3 is TGTGCCAGCAGCTTAAGCGGGAGGGATATTGACATTCAGTACTTC. Translation gives CASSLSGRDIDIQYF.

Concerning this clonotype itself: Its ends do not fully match the called genes, so a read error is possible. The chain employs TRBV7-2 and TRBJ2-7; 10 nucleotides line up with TRBD2. The CDR3 sequence is 16 residues long. Germline-derived CDR1 and CDR2 are SGHTA and FQGNSA. The CDR3 here is CASSSTGGLAAYERYF. The CDR3 DNA is TGTGCCAGCAGCTCCACCGGCGGACTAGCGGCCTACGAGCGGTACTTC.

Only a few counts were recorded for this clonotype. The gene calls are TRBV2 and TRBJ2-7; possible D gene TRBD2, 6 bases. V gave up 6 bases and J gave up 4 bases, with 10 bases separating them. This CDR3 has 12 residues. Germline CDR1 reads SNHLY; CDR2 reads FYNNEI. For the CDR3, the DNA is TGTGCCAGCAGCGCGGGACCGTACGAGCAGTACTTC. Encoded protein: CASSAGPYEQYF.

Only a few counts were recorded for this clonotype. V usage is TRBV18 and J usage is TRBJ1-1, with D hard to call. The germline gives CDR1 KGHSH, CDR2 LQKENI. Trimming left V 2 bases short and J 1 base short, with 5 bases between. The CDR3 sequence is 13 residues long. The CDR3 region is CASSPKENTEAFF. CDR3 bases: TGTGCCAGCTCACCAAAGGAGAACACTGAAGCTTTCTTT.

This clonotype was detected ten times or more. Its ends do not fully match the called genes, so a read error is possible. The rearrangement joins TRBV7-9 to TRBJ2-1, with a tentative D call TRBD1 (6 bases). Germline-derived CDR1 and CDR2 are SEHNR and FQNEAQ (reference sequence). The CDR3 consists of 17 residues. The CDR3 bases are TGTGCCAGCGGCTTAAGTGCAAGGTGGGGGCTCTTGAATGAGCAGTTCTTC. Translating it yields CASGLSARWGLLNEQFF.

This clonotype was picked up many times. This chain connects TRBV5-1 to TRBJ2-1, with D hard to call. Trimming stripped 4 bases from V and 1 base from J, with 15 bases between. The CDR3 loop spans 16 amino acids. Looked up from germline, CDR1 is SGHRS and CDR2 is YFSETQ. The CDR3 region is CASSRTLQESYNEQFF. In DNA form, the CDR3 reads TGCGCCAGCAGCCGGACCCTCCAAGAATCCTACAATGAGCAGTTCTTC.

This clonotype occurred a few times. The chain employs TRBV5-1 and TRBJ2-7, with 7 bases that match TRBD1. This CDR3 is 14 amino acids long. The trim removed 6 bases at V and 3 bases at J, leaving 9 bases unmatched. Germline CDR1 reads SGHRS; CDR2 reads YFSETQ. The CDR3 DNA reads TGCGCCAGCACCCCTTCAGACAGGGACTACGAGCAGTACTTC. It is translated as CASTPSDRDYEQYF.

J is TRBJ2-6 and V is TRBV6-2 or TRBV6-3; D may match TRBD1 or TRBD2 (6 bases each). The CDR3 consists of 17 residues. In germline, CDR1 is MNHEY, CDR2 SVGEGT. V lost 9 bases and J lost 3, with 21 bases in between. Here the CDR3 DNA reads TGTGCCAGTCGTAAAGGGGGGCAGTTCAATGGGGCCAACGTCCTGACTTTC. Protein product: CASRKGGQFNGANVLTF.

In its sample, this clonotype was seen a few times. The chain links TRBV6-2 or TRBV6-3 to TRBJ2-1, with 12 bases lining up with TRBD2. The CDR3 extends over 16 amino acids. From germline, CDR1 is MNHEY and CDR2 SVGEGT. V lost 1 base to trimming and J lost 2 bases; unmatched junction nucleotides: 0. CDR3 in DNA: TGTGCCAGCAGTTACTGGACTAGCGGGACCTACAATGAGCAGTTCTTC. It yields the protein CASSYWTSGTYNEQFF.

A few counts support this clonotype. CDR3 DNA sequence: TGTGCCAGCACCCTGACTAGAGATGAGCAGTTCTTC. Protein product: CASTLTRDEQFF. This chain connects TRBV7-9 to TRBJ2-1; tentative D call: TRBD2 (6 bases). Germline CDR1 reads SEHNR; CDR2 reads FQNEAQ (reference sequence). The length of the CDR3 is 12 residues. V lost 7 bases, J lost 8 bases, and 12 bases lay in between.

This chain uses TRBV28 with TRBJ2-6; no reliable D call. The CDR3 has 16 amino acids. V was cut by 5 bases and J by 4 bases, with 15 bases left in between. The germline V gene encodes CDR1 MDHEN and CDR2 SYDVKM. CDR3 DNA sequence: TGTGCCAGCAGTGGCCTCCCATCCCTCGGGGCCAACGTCCTGACTTTC. It specifies CASSGLPSLGANVLTF.

This chain uses TRBV20-1 with TRBJ2-7; D ambiguous. The assigned J gene may be wrong: the sequence end matches TRBJ2-5 better. Germline V gene sequence: CDR1 DFQATT, CDR2 SNEGSKA (reference sequence). CDR3 length equals 13 residues. CDR3 in DNA: TGCAGTGCTAGCAGTCGTTATTTGGGGACCCAGTACTTC. Its translation: CSASSRYLGTQYF.